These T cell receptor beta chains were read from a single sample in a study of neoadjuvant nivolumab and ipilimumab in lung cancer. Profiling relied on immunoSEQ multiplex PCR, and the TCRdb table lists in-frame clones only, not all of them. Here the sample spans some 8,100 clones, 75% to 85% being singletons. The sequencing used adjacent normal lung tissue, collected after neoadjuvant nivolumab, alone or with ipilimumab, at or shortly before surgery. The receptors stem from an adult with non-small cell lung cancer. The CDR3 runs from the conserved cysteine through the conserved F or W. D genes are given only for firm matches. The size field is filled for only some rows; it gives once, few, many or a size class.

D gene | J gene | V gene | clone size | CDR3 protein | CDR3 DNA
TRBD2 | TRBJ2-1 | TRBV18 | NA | CASSRLAGINEQFF | TGTGCCAGCTCCCGACTAGCGGGGATCAATGAGCAGTTCTTC
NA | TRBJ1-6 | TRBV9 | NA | CASSVIYNSPLHF | TGTGCCAGCAGCGTTATTTATAATTCACCCCTCCACTTT
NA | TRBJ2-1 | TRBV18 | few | CASLLSAAYNEQFF | TGTGCCAGCTTACTATCAGCGGCCTACAATGAGCAGTTCTTC
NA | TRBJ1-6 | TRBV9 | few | CASSQDNHNSPLHF | TGTGCCAGCAGCCAGGACAACCATAATTCACCCCTCCACTTT
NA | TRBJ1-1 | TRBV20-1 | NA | CSARAGGAFF | TGCAGTGCTAGGGCCGGAGGAGCTTTCTTT
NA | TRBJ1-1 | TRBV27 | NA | CASSFLQGEAFF | TGTGCCAGCAGTTTTCTTCAGGGAGAAGCTTTCTTT
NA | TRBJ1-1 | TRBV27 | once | CASSFIRTDNTEAFF | TGTGCCAGCAGTTTCATAAGGACGGATAACACTGAAGCTTTCTTT
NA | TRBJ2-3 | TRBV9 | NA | CASSVRRDSGGDTQYF | TGTGCCAGCAGCGTGAGGCGGGACTCAGGGGGAGATACGCAGTATTTT
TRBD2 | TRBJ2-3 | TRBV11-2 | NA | CASSFWGGRDTQYF | TGTGCCAGCAGCTTCTGGGGGGGGAGAGATACGCAGTATTTT
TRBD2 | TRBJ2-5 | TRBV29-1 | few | CSVESGGNGETQYF | TGCAGCGTTGAAAGCGGGGGGAACGGAGAGACCCAGTACTTC
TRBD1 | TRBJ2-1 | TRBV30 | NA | CAWRGTGAEQFF | TGTGCCTGGAGGGGAACAGGGGCTGAGCAGTTCTTC
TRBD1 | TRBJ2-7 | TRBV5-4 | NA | CASSSGQIPGEQYF | TGTGCCAGCAGCTCGGGACAGATCCCCGGCGAGCAGTACTTC
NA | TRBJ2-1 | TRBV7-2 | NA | CASSPLGGAGNEQFF | TGTGCCAGCAGCCCTTTGGGGGGGGCAGGGAATGAGCAGTTCTTC
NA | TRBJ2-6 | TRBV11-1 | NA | CASSTHQSGANVLTF | TGTGCCAGCAGCACCCATCAATCCGGGGCCAACGTCCTGACTTTC
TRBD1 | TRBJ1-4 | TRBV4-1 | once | CASSQGTGGGEKLFF | TGCGCCAGCAGCCAAGGAACAGGGGGGGGTGAAAAACTGTTTTTT
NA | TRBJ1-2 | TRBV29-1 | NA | CSVEDPGTRYGYTF | TGCAGCGTTGAAGACCCAGGGACAAGATATGGCTACACCTTC
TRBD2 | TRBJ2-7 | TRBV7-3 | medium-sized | CASSSQPTSSYEQYF | TGTGCCAGCAGCTCTCAACCGACTAGCAGCTACGAGCAGTACTTC
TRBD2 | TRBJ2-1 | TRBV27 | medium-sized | CASSPYGLAGGPDEQFF | TGTGCCAGCAGTCCCTATGGACTAGCGGGGGGGCCGGATGAGCAGTTCTTC
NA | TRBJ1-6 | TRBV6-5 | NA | CASSLGQSLSPLHF | TGTGCCAGCAGCCTTGGACAGTCGCTATCACCCCTCCACTTT
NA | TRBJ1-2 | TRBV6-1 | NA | CASSVFGYTF | TGTGCCAGCAGTGTGTTCGGCTACACCTTC
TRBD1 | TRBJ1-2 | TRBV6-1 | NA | CASTLGQGFRYGYTF | TGTGCCAGCACCCTCGGACAGGGCTTTCGATATGGCTACACCTTC
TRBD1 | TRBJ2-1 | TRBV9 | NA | CASNSGTGVVHEQFF | TGTGCCAGCAACTCCGGGACAGGGGTTGTGCATGAGCAGTTCTTC
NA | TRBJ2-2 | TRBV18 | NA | CASSPSGTSGTGELFF | TGTGCCAGCTCACCAAGTGGAACCTCGGGCACCGGGGAGCTGTTTTTT
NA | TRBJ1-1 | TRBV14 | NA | CASSLPGPYTEAFF | TGTGCCAGCAGCCTCCCCGGGCCTTACACTGAAGCTTTCTTT
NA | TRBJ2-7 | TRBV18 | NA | CASSQNPTYEQYF | TGTGCCAGCTCACAGAATCCCACCTACGAGCAGTACTTC
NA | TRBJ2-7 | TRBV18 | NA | CASSPLGDEQYF | TGTGCCAGCTCACCATTGGGGGACGAGCAGTACTTC
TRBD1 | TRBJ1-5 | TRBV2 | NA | CASSLGQGVHQPQHF | TGTGCCAGCAGCTTGGGACAGGGGGTCCATCAGCCCCAGCATTTT
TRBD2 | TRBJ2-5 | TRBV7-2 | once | CASSPGLAGGYQETQYF | TGTGCCAGCAGCCCCGGACTAGCGGGGGGGTACCAAGAGACCCAGTACTTC
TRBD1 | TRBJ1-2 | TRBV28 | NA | CASSSLGQGMNYGYTF | TGTGCCAGCAGTTCACTCGGACAGGGAATGAACTATGGCTACACCTTC
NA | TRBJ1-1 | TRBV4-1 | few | CASSQVNTEAFF | TGCGCCAGCAGCCAAGTGAACACTGAAGCTTTCTTT
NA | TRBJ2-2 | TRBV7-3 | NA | CASSLDRSPSRELFF | TGTGCCAGCAGCCTAGACAGGAGTCCCTCCAGGGAGCTGTTTTTT
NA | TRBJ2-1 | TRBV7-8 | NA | CASSSFNEQFF | TGTGCCAGCAGTTCTTTCAATGAGCAGTTCTTC
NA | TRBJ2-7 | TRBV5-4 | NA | CASSSGTPWGRYEQYF | TGTGCCAGCAGCTCCGGGACGCCATGGGGTCGCTACGAGCAGTACTTC
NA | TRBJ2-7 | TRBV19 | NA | CASSTAGNSYEQYF | TGTGCCAGTAGTACCGCGGGTAACTCCTACGAGCAGTACTTC
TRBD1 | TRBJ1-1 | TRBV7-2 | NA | CASSFYRGQAEAFF | TGTGCCAGCAGCTTCTATAGGGGGCAGGCTGAAGCTTTCTTT
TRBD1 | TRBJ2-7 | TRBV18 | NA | CASSTGGYEQYF | TGTGCCAGCTCAACAGGGGGTTACGAGCAGTACTTC
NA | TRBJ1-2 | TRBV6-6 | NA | CASSPGGGYGYTF | TGTGCCAGCAGTCCCGGGGGAGGCTATGGCTACACCTTC
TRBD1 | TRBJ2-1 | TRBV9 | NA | CASSPTGDEQFF | TGTGCCAGCAGCCCTACAGGGGATGAGCAGTTCTTC
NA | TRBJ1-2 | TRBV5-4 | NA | CASSLGLGRDYGYTF | TGTGCCAGCAGCTTGGGCCTGGGTAGGGACTATGGCTACACCTTC
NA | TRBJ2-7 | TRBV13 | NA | CASSDRDGEAYEQYF | TGTGCCAGCAGCGACCGGGACGGTGAAGCCTACGAGCAGTACTTC
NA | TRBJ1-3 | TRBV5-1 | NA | CASSLDGSSFSGNTIYF | TGCGCCAGCAGCTTGGACGGGTCTTCCTTCTCTGGAAACACCATATATTTT
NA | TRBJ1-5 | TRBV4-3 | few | CASSQDRQQPQHF | TGCGCCAGCAGCCAAGACAGACAGCAGCCCCAGCATTTT
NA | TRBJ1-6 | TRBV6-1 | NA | CASSERTAPLHF | TGTGCCAGCAGTGAGCGGACAGCACCCCTCCACTTT
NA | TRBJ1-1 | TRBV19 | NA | CASRDQNIKYTEAFF | TGTGCCAGTAGAGACCAAAATATCAAATACACTGAAGCTTTCTTT
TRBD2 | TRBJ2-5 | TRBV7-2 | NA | CASSPTSGRTQYF | TGTGCCAGCAGTCCAACTAGCGGGAGGACCCAGTACTTC
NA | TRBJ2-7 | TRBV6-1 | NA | CASNRAGPYEQYF | TGTGCCAGCAATCGGGCCGGTCCCTACGAGCAGTACTTC